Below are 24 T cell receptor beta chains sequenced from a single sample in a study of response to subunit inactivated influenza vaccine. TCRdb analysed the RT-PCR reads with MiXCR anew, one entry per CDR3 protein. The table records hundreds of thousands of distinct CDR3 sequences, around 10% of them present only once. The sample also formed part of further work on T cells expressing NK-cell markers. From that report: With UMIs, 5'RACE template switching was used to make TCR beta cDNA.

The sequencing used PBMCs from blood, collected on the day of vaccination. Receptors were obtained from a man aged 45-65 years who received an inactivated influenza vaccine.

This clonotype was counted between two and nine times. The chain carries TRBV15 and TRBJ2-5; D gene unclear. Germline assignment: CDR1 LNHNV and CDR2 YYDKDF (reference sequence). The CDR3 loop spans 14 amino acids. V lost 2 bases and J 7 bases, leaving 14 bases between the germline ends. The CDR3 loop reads CATSRTPGYATQYF. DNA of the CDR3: TGTGCCACCAGCAGAACTCCAGGTTACGCGACCCAGTACTTC.

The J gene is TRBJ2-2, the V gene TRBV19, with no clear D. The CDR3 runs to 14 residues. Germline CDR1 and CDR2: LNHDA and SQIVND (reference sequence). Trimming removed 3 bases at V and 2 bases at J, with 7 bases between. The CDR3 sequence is CASSMSTNTGELFF. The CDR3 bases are TGTGCCAGTAGTATGAGCACCAACACCGGGGAGCTGTTTTTT.

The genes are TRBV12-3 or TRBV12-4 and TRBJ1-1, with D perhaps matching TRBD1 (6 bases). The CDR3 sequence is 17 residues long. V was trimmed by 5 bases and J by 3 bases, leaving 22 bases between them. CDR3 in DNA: TGTGCCAGCAGTCCGTCCCGCCATGGGGGGCCGGACACTGAAGCTTTCTTT. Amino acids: CASSPSRHGGPDTEAFF.

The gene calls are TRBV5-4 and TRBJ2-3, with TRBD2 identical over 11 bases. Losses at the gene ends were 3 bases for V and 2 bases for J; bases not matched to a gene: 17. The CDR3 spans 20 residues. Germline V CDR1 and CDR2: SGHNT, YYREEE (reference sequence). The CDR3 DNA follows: TGTGCCAGCAGCTATGGACAGGTTTTCGGACTAGCGGGTTCCACAGATACGCAGTATTTT. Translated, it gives CASSYGQVFGLAGSTDTQYF.

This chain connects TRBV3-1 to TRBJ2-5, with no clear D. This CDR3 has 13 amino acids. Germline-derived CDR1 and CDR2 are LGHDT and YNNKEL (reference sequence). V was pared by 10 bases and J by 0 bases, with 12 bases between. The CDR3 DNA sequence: TGTGCCATCCCGACGGAGAACCAAGAGACCCAGTACTTC. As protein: CAIPTENQETQYF.

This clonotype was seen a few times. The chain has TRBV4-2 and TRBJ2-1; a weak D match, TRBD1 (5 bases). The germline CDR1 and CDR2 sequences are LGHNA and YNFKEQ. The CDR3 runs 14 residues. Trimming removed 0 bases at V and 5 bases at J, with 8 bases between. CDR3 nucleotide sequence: TGTGCCAGCAGCCAAGAGTCAGGGAACAATGAGCAGTTCTTC. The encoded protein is CASSQESGNNEQFF.

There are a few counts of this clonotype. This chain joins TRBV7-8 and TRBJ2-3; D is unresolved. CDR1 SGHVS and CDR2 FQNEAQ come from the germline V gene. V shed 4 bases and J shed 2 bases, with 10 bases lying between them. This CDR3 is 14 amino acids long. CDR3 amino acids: CASSYGPYTDTQYF. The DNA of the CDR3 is TGTGCCAGCAGCTATGGACCCTACACAGATACGCAGTATTTT.

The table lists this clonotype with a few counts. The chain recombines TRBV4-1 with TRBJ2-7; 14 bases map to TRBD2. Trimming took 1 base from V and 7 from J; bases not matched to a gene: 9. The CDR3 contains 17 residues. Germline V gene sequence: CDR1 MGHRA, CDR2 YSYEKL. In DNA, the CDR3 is TGCGCCAGCAGCCAAGGAAGGGGGGGACTAGCGGGAGAAGAGCAGTACTTC. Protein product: CASSQGRGGLAGEEQYF.

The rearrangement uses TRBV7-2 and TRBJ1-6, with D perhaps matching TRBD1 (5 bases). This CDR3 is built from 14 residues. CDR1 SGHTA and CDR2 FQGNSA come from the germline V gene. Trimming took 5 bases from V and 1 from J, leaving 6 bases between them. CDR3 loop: CASSPGSYNSPLHF. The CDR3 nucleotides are TGTGCCAGCAGCCCAGGGTCCTATAATTCACCCCTCCACTTT.

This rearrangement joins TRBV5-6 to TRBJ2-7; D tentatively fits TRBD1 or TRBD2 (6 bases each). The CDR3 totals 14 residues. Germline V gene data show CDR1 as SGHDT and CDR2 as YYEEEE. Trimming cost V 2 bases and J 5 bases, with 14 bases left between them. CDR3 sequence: CASSLPGGGNEQYF. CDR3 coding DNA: TGTGCCAGCAGCTTACCCGGGGGCGGAAACGAGCAGTACTTC. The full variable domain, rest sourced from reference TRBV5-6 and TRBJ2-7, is DAGVTQSPTHLIKTRGQQVTLRCSPKSGHDTVSWYQQALGQGPQFIFQYYEEEERQRGNFPDRFSGHQFPNYSSELNVNALLLGDSALYLCASSLPGGGNEQYFGPGTRLTVT.

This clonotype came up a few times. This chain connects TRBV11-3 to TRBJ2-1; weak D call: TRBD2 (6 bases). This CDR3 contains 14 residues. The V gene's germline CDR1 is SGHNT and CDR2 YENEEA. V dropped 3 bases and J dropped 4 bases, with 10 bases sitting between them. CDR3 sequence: CASSFDGGYNEQFF. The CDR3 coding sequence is TGTGCCAGCAGCTTTGACGGGGGATACAATGAGCAGTTCTTC. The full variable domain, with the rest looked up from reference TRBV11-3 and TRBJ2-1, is EAGVVQSPRYKIIEKKQPVAFWCNPISGHNTLYWYLQNLGQGPELLIRYENEEAVDDSQLPKDRFSAERLKGVDSTLKIQPAELGDSAVYLCASSFDGGYNEQFFGPGTRLTVL.

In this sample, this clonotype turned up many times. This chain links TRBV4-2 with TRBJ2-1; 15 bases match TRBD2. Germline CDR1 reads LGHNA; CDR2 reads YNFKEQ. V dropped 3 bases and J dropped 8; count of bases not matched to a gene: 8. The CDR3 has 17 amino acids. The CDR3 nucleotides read TGTGCCAGCAGCCACGGGACTAGCGGGGGGTGGGGTGATGAGCAGTTCTTC. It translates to CASSHGTSGGWGDEQFF.

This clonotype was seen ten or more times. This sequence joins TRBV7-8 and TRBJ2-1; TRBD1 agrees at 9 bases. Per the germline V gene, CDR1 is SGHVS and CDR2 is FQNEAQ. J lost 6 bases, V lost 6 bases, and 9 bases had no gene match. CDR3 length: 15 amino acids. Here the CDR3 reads CASSRDRGNFNEQFF. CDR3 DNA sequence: TGTGCCAGCAGTCGAGACAGGGGGAATTTCAATGAGCAGTTCTTC.

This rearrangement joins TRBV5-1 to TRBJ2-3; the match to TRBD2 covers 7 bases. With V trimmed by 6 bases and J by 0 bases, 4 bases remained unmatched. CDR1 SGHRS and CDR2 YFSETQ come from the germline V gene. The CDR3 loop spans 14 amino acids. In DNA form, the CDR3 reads TGCGCCAGCACGGGGGGTCCTAGCACAGATACGCAGTATTTT. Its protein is CASTGGPSTDTQYF.

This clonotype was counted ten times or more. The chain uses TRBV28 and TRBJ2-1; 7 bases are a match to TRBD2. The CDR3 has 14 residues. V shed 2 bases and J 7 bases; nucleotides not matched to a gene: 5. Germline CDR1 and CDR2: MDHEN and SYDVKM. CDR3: CASSLGGGGNEQFF. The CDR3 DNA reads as TGTGCCAGCAGTTTAGGCGGGGGTGGGAATGAGCAGTTCTTC.

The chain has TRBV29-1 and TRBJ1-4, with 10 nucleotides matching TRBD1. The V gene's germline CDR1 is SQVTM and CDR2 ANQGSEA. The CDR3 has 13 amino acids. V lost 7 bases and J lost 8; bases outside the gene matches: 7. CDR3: CSADRGRGEKLFF. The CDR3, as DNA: TGCAGCGCCGACAGGGGGCGCGGAGAAAAACTGTTTTTT.

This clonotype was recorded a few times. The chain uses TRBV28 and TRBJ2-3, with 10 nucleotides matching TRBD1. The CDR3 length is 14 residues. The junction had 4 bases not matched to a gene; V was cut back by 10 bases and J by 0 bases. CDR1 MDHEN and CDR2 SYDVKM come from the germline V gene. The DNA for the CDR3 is TGTGCCACCCTGGACAGGGGGAGCACAGATACGCAGTATTTT. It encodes CATLDRGSTDTQYF.

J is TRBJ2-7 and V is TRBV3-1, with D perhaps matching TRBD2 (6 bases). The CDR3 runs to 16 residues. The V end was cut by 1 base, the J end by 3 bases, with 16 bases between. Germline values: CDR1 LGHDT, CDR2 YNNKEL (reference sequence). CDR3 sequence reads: CASSQALTRPGYEQYF. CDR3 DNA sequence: TGTGCCAGCAGCCAAGCTCTGACTAGGCCGGGCTACGAGCAGTACTTC.

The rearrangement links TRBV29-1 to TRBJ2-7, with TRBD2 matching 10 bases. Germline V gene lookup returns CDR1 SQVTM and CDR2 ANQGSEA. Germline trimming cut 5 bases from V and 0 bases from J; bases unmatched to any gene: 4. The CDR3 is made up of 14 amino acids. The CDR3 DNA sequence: TGCAGCGTTCGGACTAGCGGCAGCTCCTACGAGCAGTACTTC. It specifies CSVRTSGSSYEQYF.

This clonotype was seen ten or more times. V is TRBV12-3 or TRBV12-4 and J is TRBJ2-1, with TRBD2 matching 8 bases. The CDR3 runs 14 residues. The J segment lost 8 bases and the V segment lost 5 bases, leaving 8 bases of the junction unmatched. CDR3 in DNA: TGTGCCAGCAGTCCTACCAGCGGGGGCGATGAGCAGTTCTTC. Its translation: CASSPTSGGDEQFF.

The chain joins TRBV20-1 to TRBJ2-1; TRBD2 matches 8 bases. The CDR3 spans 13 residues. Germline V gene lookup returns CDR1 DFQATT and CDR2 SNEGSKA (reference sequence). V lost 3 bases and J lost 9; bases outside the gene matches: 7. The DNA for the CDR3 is TGCAGTGCTAGTGAGGGACTAGAGACTGAGCAGTTCTTC. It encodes CSASEGLETEQFF.

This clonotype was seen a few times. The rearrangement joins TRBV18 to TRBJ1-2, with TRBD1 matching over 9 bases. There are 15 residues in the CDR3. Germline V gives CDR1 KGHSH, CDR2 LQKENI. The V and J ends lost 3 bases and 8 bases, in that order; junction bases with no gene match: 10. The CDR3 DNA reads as TGTGCCAGCTCACCCTCCCAGACAGGGGGAGGGGGCTACACCTTC. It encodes CASSPSQTGGGGYTF. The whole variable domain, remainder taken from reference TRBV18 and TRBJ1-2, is NAGVMQNPRHLVRRRGQEARLRCSPMKGHSHVYWYRQLPEEGLKFMVYLQKENIIDESGMPKERFSAEFPKEGPSILRIQQVVRGDSAAYFCASSPSQTGGGGYTFGSGTRLTVV.

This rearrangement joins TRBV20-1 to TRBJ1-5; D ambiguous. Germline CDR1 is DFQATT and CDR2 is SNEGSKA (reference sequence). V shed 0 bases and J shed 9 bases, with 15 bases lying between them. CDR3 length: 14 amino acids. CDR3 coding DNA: TGCAGTGCTAGAGATTCCCGGGGAGTGGGGCCCCAGCATTTT. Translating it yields CSARDSRGVGPQHF.

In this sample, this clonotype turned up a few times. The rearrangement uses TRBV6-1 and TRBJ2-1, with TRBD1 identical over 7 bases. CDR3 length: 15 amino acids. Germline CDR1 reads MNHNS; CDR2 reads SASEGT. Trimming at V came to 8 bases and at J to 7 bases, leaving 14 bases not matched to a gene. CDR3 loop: CASGIDRVKGNEQFF. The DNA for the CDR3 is TGTGCCAGCGGCATCGACAGGGTAAAAGGTAATGAGCAGTTCTTC.